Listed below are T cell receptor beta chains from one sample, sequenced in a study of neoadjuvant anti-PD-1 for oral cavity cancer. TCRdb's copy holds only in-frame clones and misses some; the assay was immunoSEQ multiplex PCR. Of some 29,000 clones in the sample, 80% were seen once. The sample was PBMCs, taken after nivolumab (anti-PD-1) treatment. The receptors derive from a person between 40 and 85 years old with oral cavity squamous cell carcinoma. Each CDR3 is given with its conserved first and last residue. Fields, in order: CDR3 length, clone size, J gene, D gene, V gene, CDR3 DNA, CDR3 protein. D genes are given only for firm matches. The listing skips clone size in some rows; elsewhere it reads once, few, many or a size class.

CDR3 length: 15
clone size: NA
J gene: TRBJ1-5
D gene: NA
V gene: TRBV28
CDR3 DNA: TGTGCCAGCAGTTTACGGGGGGTGAACAATCAGCCCCAGCATTTT
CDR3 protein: CASSLRGVNNQPQHF

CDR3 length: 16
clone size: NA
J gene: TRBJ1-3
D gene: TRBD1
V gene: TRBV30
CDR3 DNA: TGTGCCTGGAGTTTTGGGACAGCCTTCTCTGGAAACACCATATATTTT
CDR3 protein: CAWSFGTAFSGNTIYF

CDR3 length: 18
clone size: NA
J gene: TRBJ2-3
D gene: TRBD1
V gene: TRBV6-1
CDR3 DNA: TGTGCCAGCAGTGAAATAAATGGACAGGGGGCTTCTAGGGATACGCAGTATTTT
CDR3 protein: CASSEINGQGASRDTQYF

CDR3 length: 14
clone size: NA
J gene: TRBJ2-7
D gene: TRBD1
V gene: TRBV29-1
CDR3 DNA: TGCAGCGTTTCCGGGACAGTGAGCTCCTACGAGCAGTACTTC
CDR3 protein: CSVSGTVSSYEQYF

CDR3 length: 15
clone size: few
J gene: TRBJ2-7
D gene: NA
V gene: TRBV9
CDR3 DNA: TGTGCCAGCAGCGTAAGTGCACAGGGAGCCTACGAGCAGTACTTC
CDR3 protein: CASSVSAQGAYEQYF

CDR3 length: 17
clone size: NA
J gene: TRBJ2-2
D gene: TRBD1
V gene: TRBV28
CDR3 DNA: TGTGCCAGCAGTTTACCTCGGACAGGGAGAAACACCGGGGAGCTGTTTTTT
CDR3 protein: CASSLPRTGRNTGELFF

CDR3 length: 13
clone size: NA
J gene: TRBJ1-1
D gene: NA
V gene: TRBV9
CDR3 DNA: TGTGCCAGCAGCGTGGAGCTGAACACTGAAGCTTTCTTT
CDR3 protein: CASSVELNTEAFF

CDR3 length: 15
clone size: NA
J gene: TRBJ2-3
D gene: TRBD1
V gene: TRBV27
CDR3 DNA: TGTGCCAGCAGTCCTTCCAGGGGGCGGGTAGATACGCAGTATTTT
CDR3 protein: CASSPSRGRVDTQYF

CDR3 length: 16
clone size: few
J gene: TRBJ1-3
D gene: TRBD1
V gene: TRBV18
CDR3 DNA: TGTGCCAGCTCATCCCGACAGGGCCGCTCTGGAAACACCATATATTTT
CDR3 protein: CASSSRQGRSGNTIYF

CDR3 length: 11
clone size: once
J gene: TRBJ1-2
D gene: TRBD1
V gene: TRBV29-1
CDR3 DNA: TGCAGCTTCAGGGGGCTAGATGGCTACACCTTC
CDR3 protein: CSFRGLDGYTF

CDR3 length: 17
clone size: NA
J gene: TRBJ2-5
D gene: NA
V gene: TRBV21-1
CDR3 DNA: TGTGCCAGCAGCCCCCATGTCGTGACTCCTAGACAAGAGACCCAGTACTTC
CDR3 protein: CASSPHVVTPRQETQYF

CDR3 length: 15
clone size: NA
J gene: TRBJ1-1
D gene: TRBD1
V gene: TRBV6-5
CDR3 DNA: TGTGCCAGCAGTCCCCGGACAGGTGATTACACTGAAGCTTTCTTT
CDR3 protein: CASSPRTGDYTEAFF

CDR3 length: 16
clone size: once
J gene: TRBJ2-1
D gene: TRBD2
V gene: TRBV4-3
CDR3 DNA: TGCGCCAGCAGCCAGACTAGCGGGGGGGCCTACAATGAGCAGTTCTTC
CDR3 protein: CASSQTSGGAYNEQFF

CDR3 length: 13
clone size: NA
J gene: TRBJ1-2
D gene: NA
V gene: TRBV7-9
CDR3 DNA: TGTGCCAGCAGCCCCCCCGGACGAGGTGGCTACACCTTC
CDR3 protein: CASSPPGRGGYTF

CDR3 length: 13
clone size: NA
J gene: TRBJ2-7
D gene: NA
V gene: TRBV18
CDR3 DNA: TGTGCCAGCTCACGGGAGAGCTCCTACGAGCAGTACTTC
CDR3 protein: CASSRESSYEQYF

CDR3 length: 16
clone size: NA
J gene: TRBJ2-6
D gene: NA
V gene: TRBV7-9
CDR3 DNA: TGTGCCAGCAGCTTTCGACAGGTTTTCGGGGCCAACGTCCTGACTTTC
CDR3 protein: CASSFRQVFGANVLTF

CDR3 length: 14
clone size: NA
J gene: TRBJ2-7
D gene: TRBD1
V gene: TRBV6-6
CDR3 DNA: TGTGCCAGCAGGAAGGGGACAGGGGCCTACGAGCAGTACTTC
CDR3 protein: CASRKGTGAYEQYF

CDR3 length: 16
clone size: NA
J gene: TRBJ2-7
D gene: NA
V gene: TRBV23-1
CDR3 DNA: TGCGCCAGCAGTCAATCCGTCCGGCACACCCGGTACGAGCAGTACTTC
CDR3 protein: CASSQSVRHTRYEQYF

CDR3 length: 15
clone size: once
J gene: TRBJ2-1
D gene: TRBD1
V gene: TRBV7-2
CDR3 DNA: TGTGCCAGCAGCTTAGGACAGGGGGGTTACAATGAGCAGTTCTTC
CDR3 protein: CASSLGQGGYNEQFF

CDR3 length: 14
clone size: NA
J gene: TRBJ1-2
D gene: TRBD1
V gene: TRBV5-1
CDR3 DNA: TGCGCCAGCAGCTTAGGACAGGTCCCCCCTGGCTACACCTTC
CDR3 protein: CASSLGQVPPGYTF

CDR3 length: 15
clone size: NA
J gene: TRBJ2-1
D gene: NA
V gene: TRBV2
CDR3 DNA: TGTGCCAGCAGTGAAAGGTCACAAGGGCTAGGGGGGCAGTTCTTC
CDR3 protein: CASSERSQGLGGQFF

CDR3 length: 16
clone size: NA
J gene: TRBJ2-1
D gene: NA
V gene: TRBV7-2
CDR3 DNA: TGTGCCAGCAGCTTAGCGCTGGGGGCCCTATACAATGAGCAGTTCTTC
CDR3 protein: CASSLALGALYNEQFF

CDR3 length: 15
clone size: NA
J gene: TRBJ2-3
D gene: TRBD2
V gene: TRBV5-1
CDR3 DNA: TGCGCCAGCAGCGGAAGCGGGGGGGCGGCAGATACGCAGTATTTT
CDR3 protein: CASSGSGGAADTQYF

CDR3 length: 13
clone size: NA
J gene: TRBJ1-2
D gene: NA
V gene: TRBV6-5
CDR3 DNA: TGTGCCAGCGGAGACCGAACTAACTATGGCTACACCTTC
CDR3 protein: CASGDRTNYGYTF

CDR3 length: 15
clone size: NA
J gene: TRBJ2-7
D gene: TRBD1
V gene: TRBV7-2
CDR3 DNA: TGTGCCAGCAGCTTAGGGTGGGCAGGGGGCCACGAGCAGTACTTC
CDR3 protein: CASSLGWAGGHEQYF

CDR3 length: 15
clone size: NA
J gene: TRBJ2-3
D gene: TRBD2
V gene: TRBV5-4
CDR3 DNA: TGTGCCAGCTCCCAGAGTAGCGGGGCCGGGGATACGCAGTATTTT
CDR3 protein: CASSQSSGAGDTQYF

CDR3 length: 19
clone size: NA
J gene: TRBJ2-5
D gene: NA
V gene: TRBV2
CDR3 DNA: TGTGCCAGCAGTGAAGTGAGTTGGGCTAGCTTTCTTGGCCACGAGACCCAGTACTTC
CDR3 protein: CASSEVSWASFLGHETQYF

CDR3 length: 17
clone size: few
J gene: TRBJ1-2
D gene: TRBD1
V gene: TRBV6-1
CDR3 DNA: TGTGCCAGCAGTGAAGATATTCCGGGACAGCGACCCTATGGCTACACCTTC
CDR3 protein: CASSEDIPGQRPYGYTF

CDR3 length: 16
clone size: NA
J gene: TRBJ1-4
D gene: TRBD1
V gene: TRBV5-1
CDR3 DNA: TGCGCCAGCAGCGCCTCCGGGACAGGGCGTAATGAAAAACTGTTTTTT
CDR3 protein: CASSASGTGRNEKLFF

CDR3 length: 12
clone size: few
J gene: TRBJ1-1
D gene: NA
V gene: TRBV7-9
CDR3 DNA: TGTGCCAGCAGCTTAGAAGGGGTTGAAGCTTTCTTT
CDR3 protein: CASSLEGVEAFF

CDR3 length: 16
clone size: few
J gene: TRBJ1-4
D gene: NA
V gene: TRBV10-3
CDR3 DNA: TGTGCCATCAGTGAGGGCCAGGGGAGGGCTAATGAAAAACTGTTTTTT
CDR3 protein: CAISEGQGRANEKLFF

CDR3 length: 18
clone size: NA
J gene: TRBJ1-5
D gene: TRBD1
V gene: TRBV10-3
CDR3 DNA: TGTGCCATCAGTGACGCCTCCGGACCGGGACAGGGGGCAAAGCCCCAGCATTTT
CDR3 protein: CAISDASGPGQGAKPQHF

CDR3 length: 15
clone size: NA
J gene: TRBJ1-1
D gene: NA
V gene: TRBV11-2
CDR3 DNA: TGTGCCAGCAGCTTAGATTTGGGCAGTACTACAGAAGCTTTCTTT
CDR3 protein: CASSLDLGSTTEAFF

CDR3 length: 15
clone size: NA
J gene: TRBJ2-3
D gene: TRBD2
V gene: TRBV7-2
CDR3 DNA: TGTGCCAGCAGCTTAATAGCGGGGGGCACAGATACGCAGTATTTT
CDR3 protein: CASSLIAGGTDTQYF

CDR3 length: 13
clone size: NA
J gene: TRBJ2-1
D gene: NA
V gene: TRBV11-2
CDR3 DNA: TGTGCCAGCAGCCCGTCTTTCTTCAATGAGCAGTTCTTC
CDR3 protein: CASSPSFFNEQFF

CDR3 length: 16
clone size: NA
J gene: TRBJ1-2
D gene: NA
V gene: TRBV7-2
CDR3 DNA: TGTGCCAGCAGCTTAGATGGTCCGAGGAACCGCTATGGCTACACCTTC
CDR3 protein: CASSLDGPRNRYGYTF

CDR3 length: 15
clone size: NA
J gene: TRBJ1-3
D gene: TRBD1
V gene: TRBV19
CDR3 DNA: TGTGCCAGTAGTCACAGGGGATTTGATGGAAACACCATATATTTT
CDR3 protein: CASSHRGFDGNTIYF

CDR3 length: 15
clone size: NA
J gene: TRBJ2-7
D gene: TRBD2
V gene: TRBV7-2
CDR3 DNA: TGTGCCAGCAGCTTCGACCCTAGCGGGTACTACGAGCAGTACTTC
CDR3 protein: CASSFDPSGYYEQYF

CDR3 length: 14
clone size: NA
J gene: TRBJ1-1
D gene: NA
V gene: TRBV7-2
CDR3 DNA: TGTGCCAGCAGCCCCCTCCCCGGGTACACTGAAGCTTTCTTT
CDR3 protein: CASSPLPGYTEAFF

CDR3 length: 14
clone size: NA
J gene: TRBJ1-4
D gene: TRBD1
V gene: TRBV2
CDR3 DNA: TGTGCCAGCAGCGATAGACAGGGTGGTGAAAAACTGTTTTTT
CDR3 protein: CASSDRQGGEKLFF

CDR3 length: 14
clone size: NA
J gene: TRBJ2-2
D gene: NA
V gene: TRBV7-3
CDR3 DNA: TGTGCCAGCAGCCCCGTGGGGGGGCCCGGGGAGCTGTTTTTT
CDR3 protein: CASSPVGGPGELFF

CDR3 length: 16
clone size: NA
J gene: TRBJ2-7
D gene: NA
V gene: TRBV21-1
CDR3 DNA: TGTGCCAGCAGCAGCACTGCGGTCGGCCATAACTACGAGCAGTACTTC
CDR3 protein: CASSSTAVGHNYEQYF

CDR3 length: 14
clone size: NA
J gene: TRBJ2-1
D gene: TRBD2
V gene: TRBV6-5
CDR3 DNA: TGTGCCAGCAGCTGGGGGGGCTCCTACAATGAGCAGTTCTTC
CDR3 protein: CASSWGGSYNEQFF

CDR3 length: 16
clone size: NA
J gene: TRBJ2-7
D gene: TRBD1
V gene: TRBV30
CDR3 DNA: TGTGCCTGGAGTCCTGACACAGGGGGCACCCCCTACGAGCAGTACTTC
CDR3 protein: CAWSPDTGGTPYEQYF

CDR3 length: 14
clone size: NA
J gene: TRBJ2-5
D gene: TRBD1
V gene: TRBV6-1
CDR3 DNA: TGTGCCAGCGCTGAGAACAGGGGCGCGGAGACCCAGTACTTC
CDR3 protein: CASAENRGAETQYF

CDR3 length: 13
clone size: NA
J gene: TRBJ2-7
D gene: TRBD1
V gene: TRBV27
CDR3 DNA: TGTGCCAGCAGACAGGGACAGGGCTACGAGCAGTACTTC
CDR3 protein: CASRQGQGYEQYF

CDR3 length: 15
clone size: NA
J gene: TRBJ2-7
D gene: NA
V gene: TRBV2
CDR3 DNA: TGTGCCAGCAACACGCTGGGCCCCACCACCTACGAGCAGTACTTC
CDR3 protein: CASNTLGPTTYEQYF

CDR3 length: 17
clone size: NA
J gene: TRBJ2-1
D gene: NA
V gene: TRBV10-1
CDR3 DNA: TGCGCCAGCAGTGATCAGGGTTTGGCTACCTCCTCCGGTGAGCAGTTCTTC
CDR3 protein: CASSDQGLATSSGEQFF

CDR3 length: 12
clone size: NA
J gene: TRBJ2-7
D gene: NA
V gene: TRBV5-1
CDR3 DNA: TGCGCCAGCAGGCAGGGTTCGGGAGAGCAGTACTTC
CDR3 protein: CASRQGSGEQYF

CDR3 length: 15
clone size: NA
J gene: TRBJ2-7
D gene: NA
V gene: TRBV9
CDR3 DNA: TGTGCCAGCAGCGTAGAGGGGGTAGGGCAATACGAGCAGTACTTC
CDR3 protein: CASSVEGVGQYEQYF